A single sample is the source of the 32 T cell receptor beta chains below, sequenced in a study of memory CD4+ T cells and cytomegalovirus serostatus. Data came from immunoSEQ multiplex PCR; TCRdb stores just in-frame clones and leaves some out. The sample records 80,000 or so clones, around 82% being singletons. The sort gate was single viable CD3+CD4+CD8-CD45RO+ cells for memory CD4+ T cells. The sequenced sample consisted of memory CD4+ T cells from blood. These receptors all stem from an adult in good health and CMV-seropositive.

V and J are TRBV7-2 and TRBJ2-5; D remains ambiguous. V was shortened by 7 bases and J by 4 bases, with 7 bases between the two germline ends. The CDR3 runs to 11 residues. CDR1 is SGHTA, CDR2 FQGNSA, per germline. For the CDR3, the DNA is TGTGCCAGCACCAATGGAGAGACCCAGTACTTC. It encodes CASTNGETQYF.

V usage is TRBV29-1 and J usage is TRBJ2-5; D gene ambiguous. V gave up 3 bases and J gave up 0 bases, with 14 bases separating them. Per germline, CDR1 SQVTM and CDR2 ANQGSEA. This CDR3 region has 15 residues. CDR3 region: CSVDYLVVDQETQYF. The CDR3 DNA is TGCAGCGTTGATTACCTGGTTGTAGACCAAGAGACCCAGTACTTC.

This chain joins TRBV28 and TRBJ2-1, with TRBD2 matching over 11 bases. With V trimmed by 2 bases and J by 5 bases, 2 bases remained unmatched. The germline gives CDR1 MDHEN, CDR2 SYDVKM. This CDR3 has 15 residues. The CDR3 DNA reads as TGTGCCAGCAGTTTAACTAGCGGGGGTAACAATGAGCAGTTCTTC. Translation: CASSLTSGGNNEQFF.

The chain couples TRBV27 to TRBJ2-7; 7 nucleotides match TRBD1. V was clipped by 9 bases and J by 5 bases; unmatched bases: 10. Germline V lookup: CDR1 MNHEY, CDR2 SMNVEV (reference sequence). The length of the CDR3 is 13 residues. CDR3 nucleotide sequence: TGTGCCAGGTGGACGACAGGGAGAAACGAGCAGTACTTC. As protein: CARWTTGRNEQYF.

The chain employs TRBV29-1 and TRBJ2-2; no clear D gene. The length of the CDR3 is 11 residues. CDR1 SQVTM and CDR2 ANQGSEA come from the germline V gene. Trimming pared 7 bases from V and 8 bases from J, leaving 11 bases between. The CDR3 loop is CSGNSVGELFF. CDR3 nucleotide sequence: TGCAGCGGAAACTCGGTGGGGGAGCTGTTTTTT.

The V gene is TRBV5-6, the J gene TRBJ2-3; D is ambiguous. The germline gives CDR1 SGHDT, CDR2 YYEEEE. With 5 bases removed from V and 7 bases from J, the gap between germline ends came to 11 bases. This CDR3 has 12 amino acids. Written as DNA, the CDR3 is TGTGCCAGCAGTCCGAGTACGAATACGCAGTATTTT. Translating it yields CASSPSTNTQYF. Using reference TRBV5-6 and TRBJ2-3 for the parts outside the CDR3, the full variable domain is DAGVTQSPTHLIKTRGQQVTLRCSPKSGHDTVSWYQQALGQGPQFIFQYYEEEERQRGNFPDRFSGHQFPNYSSELNVNALLLGDSALYLCASSPSTNTQYFGPGTRLTVL.

The V and J genes are TRBV30 and TRBJ2-6, with TRBD1 matching over 9 bases. Germline CDR1 reads GTSNPN; CDR2 reads SVGIG (reference sequence). CDR3 length equals 16 residues. V gave up 5 bases and J gave up 0 bases; unmatched junction bases: 5. CDR3 DNA: TGTGCCTGGGGGGGACAGGGAGGCTCTGGGGCCAACGTCCTGACTTTC. Its translation is CAWGGQGGSGANVLTF.

The V call is TRBV11-2, the J call TRBJ2-2; D remains ambiguous. Germline V gene data show CDR1 as SGHAT and CDR2 as FQNNGV. CDR3 length: 14 residues. Trimming left V 2 bases short and J 3 bases short, with 7 bases between. The CDR3 bases are TGTGCCAGCAGCTTAATCCTGGACACCGGGGAGCTGTTTTTT. It translates to CASSLILDTGELFF.

The rearrangement joins TRBV30 to TRBJ1-2; 8 nucleotides match TRBD1. The CDR3 extends over 14 amino acids. Germline CDR1 reads GTSNPN; CDR2 reads SVGIG (reference sequence). The junction had 10 bases not matched to a gene; V was cut back by 2 bases and J by 8 bases. The CDR3 sequence: CAWSPGQGLKGYTF. The CDR3 DNA sequence: TGTGCCTGGAGTCCTGGACAGGGTCTTAAAGGCTACACCTTC.

The chain joins TRBV2 to TRBJ1-3; D remains unclear. The CDR3 covers 13 residues. Germline V gives CDR1 SNHLY, CDR2 FYNNEI. V was clipped by 8 bases and J by 0 bases, with 8 bases between them. CDR3 amino acids: CASGELSGNTIYF. Here the CDR3 DNA reads TGTGCCAGCGGAGAGCTCTCTGGAAACACCATATATTTT.

The chain has TRBV19 and TRBJ1-5; D ambiguous. The CDR3 runs 14 residues. V was trimmed by 3 bases and J by 3 bases, leaving 9 bases between them. Germline V lookup: CDR1 LNHDA, CDR2 SQIVND (reference sequence). The CDR3 region is CASSISSLNQPQHF. The CDR3 coding sequence is TGTGCCAGTAGTATCTCCAGCCTCAATCAGCCCCAGCATTTT.

The chain employs TRBV28 and TRBJ1-1, with D perhaps TRBD1 (6 bases). Deletions cut 6 bases from V and 1 base from J, with 12 bases between. The CDR3 loop spans 14 amino acids. Germline V gives CDR1 MDHEN, CDR2 SYDVKM. CDR3 region: CASSPGGQNTEAFF. CDR3 in DNA: TGTGCCAGCAGCCCTGGGGGGCAGAACACTGAAGCTTTCTTT.

This chain links TRBV29-1 with TRBJ2-2; 9 nucleotides match TRBD2. V was clipped by 0 bases and J by 5 bases; unmatched bases: 7. The CDR3 consists of 16 residues. Germline-derived CDR1 and CDR2 are SQVTM and ANQGSEA. In DNA form, the CDR3 reads TGCAGCGTTGAAGATAGCGGGGGTCGGCGGACCGGGGAGCTGTTTTTT. This encodes CSVEDSGGRRTGELFF.

The rearrangement links TRBV5-1 to TRBJ2-7; TRBD1 matches at 12 bases. Germline V gives CDR1 SGHRS, CDR2 YFSETQ. The J segment lost 7 bases and the V segment lost 3 bases, leaving 8 bases of the junction unmatched. The CDR3 has 15 amino acids. The CDR3: CASSSPGQGALEQYF. The CDR3 region has the DNA TGCGCCAGCAGCTCTCCGGGACAGGGGGCGCTTGAGCAGTACTTC.

The count of this clone is one. The V gene is TRBV25-1, the J gene TRBJ1-2; D gene unclear. Trimming took off 0 bases at V and 2 bases at J, with 7 bases between the two ends. In germline, CDR1 is MGHDK, CDR2 SYGVNS. There are 14 residues in the CDR3. CDR3 sequence: CASSEYTENYGYTF. The DNA for the CDR3 is TGTGCCAGCAGTGAATATACGGAGAACTATGGCTACACCTTC.

This CDR3 reads CASSSGANVLTF. CDR3 in DNA: TGTGCCAGCAGCTCTGGGGCCAACGTCCTGACTTTC. The chain has TRBV11-3 and TRBJ2-6; no firm D call. The V and J ends lost 4 bases and 2 bases respectively, with 0 bases between them. The CDR3 totals 12 residues. Per germline, CDR1 SGHNT and CDR2 YENEEA.

V gene TRBV10-3 combines with J gene TRBJ1-3; D not certain. Trimming removed 0 bases from V and 4 bases from J, with 4 bases in between. Per germline, CDR1 ENHRY and CDR2 SYGVKD. The length of the CDR3 is 13 residues. CDR3 nucleotide sequence: TGTGCCATCAGTGAGTCTTGGGGAAACACCATATATTTT. It is translated as CAISESWGNTIYF.

This clone occurred a few times. V usage is TRBV4-1 and J usage is TRBJ1-2; D remains unclear. This CDR3 has 14 amino acids. CDR1 and CDR2 from the germline V gene are MGHRA and YSYEKL. V was shortened by 0 bases and J by 4 bases, with 9 bases between the two germline ends. CDR3 protein: CASSQDSRLYGYTF. The CDR3 nucleotides read TGCGCCAGCAGCCAAGATTCCAGGCTCTATGGCTACACCTTC.

The rearrangement uses TRBV10-3 and TRBJ2-1; 9 bases line up with TRBD2. This CDR3 contains 15 residues. Unmatched junction bases numbered 13, after V lost 7 bases and J lost 9 bases. Looked up from germline, CDR1 is ENHRY and CDR2 is SYGVKD. The CDR3 DNA reads TGTGCCATCACCGGGGACTTAGCGGGAGTAGGTGAGCAGTTCTTC. Protein product: CAITGDLAGVGEQFF.

This clone came up many times. V usage is TRBV7-9 and J usage is TRBJ2-6; D uncertain. Trimming shortened V by 5 bases and J by 4 bases, and 9 bases separated the two germline ends. The CDR3 consists of 14 residues. The germline CDR1 and CDR2 sequences are SEHNR and FQNEAQ (reference sequence). DNA of the CDR3: TGTGCCAGCAGCCTTACCGGGGGGGCCAACGTCCTGACTTTC. Its protein product is CASSLTGGANVLTF.

The J gene is TRBJ2-5, the V gene TRBV15; unclear D gene. The V end was cut by 1 base, the J end by 5 bases, with 11 bases between. This CDR3 is built from 14 residues. Per germline, CDR1 LNHNV and CDR2 YYDKDF (reference sequence). DNA of the CDR3: TGTGCCACCAGCAGAGTGGGCCGAAGGGAGACCCAGTACTTC. This sequence encodes CATSRVGRRETQYF.

The CDR3 here is CAAGGKFSSNQPQHF. The CDR3 nucleotides are TGTGCCGCAGGGGGTAAGTTCAGTAGCAATCAGCCCCAGCATTTT. The rearrangement joins TRBV28 to TRBJ1-5; TRBD1 matches 7 bases. Unmatched junction bases numbered 10, after V lost 11 bases and J lost 0 bases. This CDR3 region has 15 residues. Germline-derived CDR1 and CDR2 are MDHEN and SYDVKM.

This chain joins TRBV19 and TRBJ1-5, with D possibly being TRBD1 (5 bases). V dropped 9 bases and J dropped 7 bases, with 13 bases sitting between them. There are 12 residues in the CDR3. In germline, CDR1 is LNHDA, CDR2 SQIVND (reference sequence). The CDR3 is CASSGLGQPQHF. In nucleotides, the CDR3 is TGTGCCAGCTCAGGGCTTGGGCAGCCCCAGCATTTT.

This clone appeared once. The gene calls are TRBV7-2 and TRBJ2-2, with D unclear. The CDR3 covers 14 residues. The germline CDR1 and CDR2 sequences are SGHTA and FQGNSA. With 1 base removed from V and 1 base from J, the gap between germline ends came to 4 bases. The DNA for the CDR3 is TGTGCCAGCAGCTTAGGAAGGAACACCGGGGAGCTGTTTTTT. Residues: CASSLGRNTGELFF.

The rearrangement links TRBV7-2 to TRBJ2-7; TRBD1 matches 8 bases. V shed 2 bases, J shed 13 bases, and the junction held 13 bases outside the gene matches. Germline V lookup: CDR1 SGHTA, CDR2 FQGNSA. The CDR3 loop spans 14 amino acids. The CDR3 DNA reads as TGTGCCAGCAGCTTAATGGGACAGGCCGGCCTTACCTACTTC. Translation gives CASSLMGQAGLTYF.

The chain recombines TRBV19 with TRBJ1-3; D is possibly TRBD1 (5 bases). The germline gives CDR1 LNHDA, CDR2 SQIVND (reference sequence). There are 15 residues in the CDR3. V shed 6 bases and J shed 1 base, with 13 bases lying between them. CDR3 sequence reads: CASSRDGLSGNTIYF. The CDR3 bases are TGTGCCAGTAGCAGGGACGGCCTTTCTGGAAACACCATATATTTT.

The V gene is TRBV11-2, the J gene TRBJ2-3; TRBD2 agrees at 10 bases. Trimming at V came to 5 bases and at J to 0 bases, leaving 14 bases not matched to a gene. The V gene's germline CDR1 is SGHAT and CDR2 FQNNGV. CDR3 length: 19 residues. The CDR3 is CASSRTLAGARASTDTQYF. The CDR3 DNA sequence: TGTGCCAGCAGCAGAACCCTAGCGGGGGCCCGTGCTAGCACAGATACGCAGTATTTT.

V usage is TRBV5-5 and J usage is TRBJ2-5, with a weak D call TRBD1 (6 bases). Germline CDR1 SGHKS, CDR2 YYEKEE (reference sequence). Trimming pared 0 bases from V and 1 base from J, leaving 16 bases between. This CDR3 has 17 residues. The CDR3 sequence is CASSLGVATGGQETQYF. DNA of the CDR3: TGTGCCAGCAGCTTGGGAGTGGCGACAGGTGGCCAAGAGACCCAGTACTTC.

The V and J genes are TRBV7-9 and TRBJ1-2, with a tentative D call TRBD1 (6 bases). The germline V and J ends were trimmed by 8 bases and 5 bases, with 18 bases remaining between them. This CDR3 comprises 14 residues. Germline CDR1 reads SEHNR; CDR2 reads FQNEAQ (reference sequence). The CDR3 DNA follows: TGTGCCAGCGAAAAAGGGGGGGGCGTATATGGCTACACCTTC. This sequence encodes CASEKGGGVYGYTF.

V and J are TRBV11-3 and TRBJ2-1, with 7 nucleotides matching TRBD2. Germline V gene data show CDR1 as SGHNT and CDR2 as YENEEA. The junction had 5 bases not matched to a gene; V was cut back by 8 bases and J by 4 bases. CDR3 length: 13 residues. CDR3 bases: TGTGCCAGCGGGAGGGCGAGGTACAATGAGCAGTTCTTC. Protein: CASGRARYNEQFF. Using reference TRBV11-3 and TRBJ2-1 for the parts outside the CDR3, the full variable domain is EAGVVQSPRYKIIEKKQPVAFWCNPISGHNTLYWYLQNLGQGPELLIRYENEEAVDDSQLPKDRFSAERLKGVDSTLKIQPAELGDSAVYLCASGRARYNEQFFGPGTRLTVL.

The rearrangement joins TRBV19 to TRBJ2-1, with 14 bases lining up with TRBD2. The V and J ends lost 5 bases and 7 bases, in that order; junction bases with no gene match: 10. The germline V gene has CDR1 LNHDA and CDR2 SQIVND (reference sequence). The CDR3 is 17 residues long. The DNA for the CDR3 is TGTGCCAGTAGTCGGTCCGGGACTAGCGGGAGTGGAAATGAGCAGTTCTTC. This translates into CASSRSGTSGSGNEQFF.

This clone was recorded a few times. V gene TRBV15 combines with J gene TRBJ1-2; TRBD1 might be the D (5 bases). With 0 bases removed from V and 8 bases from J, the gap between germline ends came to 16 bases. In germline, CDR1 is LNHNV, CDR2 YYDKDF (reference sequence). The CDR3 length is 15 residues. The CDR3 protein is CATSRDLGREGGYTF. CDR3 DNA: TGTGCCACCAGCAGAGATCTGGGCAGGGAAGGCGGCTACACCTTC. The entire variable domain, with the rest obtained from reference TRBV15 and TRBJ1-2, is as follows: DAMVIQNPRYQVTQFGKPVTLSCSQTLNHNVMYWYQQKSSQAPKLLFHYYDKDFNNEADTPDNFQSRRPNTSFCFLDIRSPGLGDTAMYLCATSRDLGREGGYTFGSGTRLTVV.